This T cell receptor (beta chain) stems from a study of cytomegalovirus exposure and HLA in healthy donors. About this clone itself: Its target is not known.

Method: immunoSEQ multiplex PCR; TCRdb's copy keeps in-frame clones and lacks some. The table records about 270,000 clones, about 86% of them present only once. This CDR3 comprises 14 residues. The V segment lost 5 bases and the J segment 4 bases; nucleotides outside the gene matches: 6. The V gene's germline CDR1 is MGHDK and CDR2 SYGVNS. Findings and limits, study-wide: Rarity held for most TCR sequences, but there were some public TCRs that occurred in many donors. The study flagged some 170 TCR beta chains as cytomegalovirus-associated.

Sequencing was done on a sample of PBMCs. The chain links TRBV25-1 to TRBJ1-1, with 8 positions matching TRBD1. The sequence was collected from a woman under 30 in good health and CMV-seronegative. The CDR3 sequence: CASSMTGEFTEAFF. The CDR3 coding sequence is TGTGCCAGCAGTATGACAGGGGAATTCACTGAAGCTTTCTTT.